The clone carrying this T cell receptor beta chain was recorded only once. Methods used by the authors: Amplification of reference gene primers provided the estimated nucleated cell counts. Here immunoSEQ multiplex PCR was the method, and the copy in TCRdb shows in-frame clones only, minus some. The V and J calls and clone size were taken over from that table, and D and trimming were inferred from the DNA. The table shows roughly 240,000 clones, with 70% to 90% occurring only once. The data derive from a study of blood T cell repertoires in COVID-19. About the research overall: Samples came from the United States, Italy and Spain, spanning acute and convalescent COVID-19. Nucleic acid was either cDNA or gDNA, and it came from T cells, B-cell-depleted T cells, or PBMCs.

Seattle researchers signed up patients amid active infection and tracked them longitudinally. Sequencing was performed on peripheral blood. This clonotype originated in a man aged 45-65 years with COVID-19, enrolled during active disease.

CDR3 sequence (DNA): TGTGCCAGCAGCTTCTATAGGGGTGGTGAGCAGTTCTTC. Its protein product is CASSFYRGGEQFF. This chain links TRBV7-3 with TRBJ2-1, with a possible D match to TRBD1 (5 bases). Germline CDR1 SGHTA, CDR2 FQGTGA. V lost 3 bases and J 9 bases, leaving 12 bases between the germline ends. This CDR3 has 13 amino acids.